Listed below are T cell receptor beta chains from one sample, sequenced in a study of beta chain features in type 1 diabetes. Some clones are missing from TCRdb's copy, which holds only in-frame ones; the method was immunoSEQ multiplex PCR. The sample consists of around 290,000 clones, 8% of them appearing once. Sequenced sample: central memory CD4+ T cells from blood. Source of these receptors: a woman under 30 in good health. The CDR3 runs from the conserved cysteine through the conserved F or W. Fields, in order: V gene, J gene, CDR3 protein.

TRBV7-3	TRBJ2-1	CASSPLPTANNEQFF
TRBV2	TRBJ1-4	CASSLRVSEKLFF
TRBV7-9	TRBJ1-2	CASSRAYGYTF
TRBV18	TRBJ2-7	CASSPLSGEYEQYF
TRBV9	TRBJ2-7	CASTRTPDPSYEQYF
TRBV28	TRBJ2-2	CASSFQLQGNTGELFF
TRBV2	TRBJ1-3	CASSEQTVGNTIYF
TRBV15	TRBJ1-4	CATSRDPKGMGSNEKLFF
TRBV4-3	TRBJ2-1	CASSQDPQGGAEQFF
TRBV15	TRBJ2-4	CATSRDSLDRGNIQYF
TRBV7-9	TRBJ2-2	CASSSALTGELFF
TRBV5-1	TRBJ2-3	CASSSYPGLAGTDTQYF
TRBV5-1	TRBJ1-6	CASSPGQGSSPLHF
TRBV29-1	TRBJ1-1	CSAGESEAFF
TRBV5-1	TRBJ2-3	CASSGSRNTQYF
TRBV7-9	TRBJ2-6	CASSPIGLGANVLTF
TRBV18	TRBJ2-1	CASSPLGLADIYNEQFF
TRBV7-2	TRBJ1-2	CASSLGRGRGYTF
TRBV27	TRBJ2-3	CARPDTQYF
TRBV30	TRBJ2-1	CAWRFPGASYNEQFF
TRBV18	TRBJ2-5	CASSPAPGETQYF
TRBV7-9	TRBJ2-1	CASSPQKRENEQFF
TRBV6-5	TRBJ1-5	CASSYVPGVGQPQHF
TRBV7-2	TRBJ1-5	CASSPKTNSNQPQHF
TRBV4-3	TRBJ1-2	CASSRDREYGYTF
TRBV19	TRBJ2-4	CASSTRTGLAPNIQYF
TRBV28	TRBJ2-5	CASSPLGARETQYF
TRBV30	TRBJ2-3	CAWSVLVSTDTQYF
TRBV9	TRBJ1-2	CASSVEGRNGYTF
TRBV4-2	TRBJ2-5	CASSGSGAAQETQYF
TRBV11-2	TRBJ2-1	CASSPLARSGGYEQFF
TRBV7-9	TRBJ1-2	CASSLKGLSRRDSLSGYTF
TRBV7-3	TRBJ2-1	CASSPIKTGAYNEQFF
TRBV29-1	TRBJ2-3	CSVVVGASTDTQYF
TRBV29-1	TRBJ2-3	CSVLGLAVDGDTQYF
TRBV2	TRBJ2-5	CASSRQNAAETQYF
TRBV18	TRBJ2-1	CASQGLAGGTSYNEQFF
TRBV9	TRBJ2-1	CASSLTVASSYNEQFF
TRBV30	TRBJ1-4	CAWSPFVGFNEKLFF
TRBV2	TRBJ2-3	CASSVSGTDTQYF
TRBV2	TRBJ2-1	CASSDGISYNEQFF
TRBV27	TRBJ1-2	CASSLRAGNYGYTF
TRBV15	TRBJ2-1	CATSRDRRGLEQFF
TRBV5-1	TRBJ2-2	CASSPRGIESTGELFF
TRBV7-9	TRBJ1-1	CASSMWNTEAFF
TRBV29-1	TRBJ2-1	CSVRGGATSYNEQFF
TRBV30	TRBJ1-5	CAWSVRLGNQPQHF
TRBV30	TRBJ1-1	CASGRGRGTEAFF
TRBV6-6	TRBJ1-2	CASRWKGYTF
TRBV6-6	TRBJ1-1	CASSYAQKMNTEAFF
TRBV27	TRBJ1-2	CASRRLQIPNYGYTF
TRBV7-2	TRBJ2-2	CASSSPGLAGTGELFF
TRBV27	TRBJ1-2	CASSFSGNYGYTF
TRBV5-6	TRBJ2-7	CAIGQGQYEQYF
TRBV29-1	TRBJ1-2	CSVGDREVSGHTF